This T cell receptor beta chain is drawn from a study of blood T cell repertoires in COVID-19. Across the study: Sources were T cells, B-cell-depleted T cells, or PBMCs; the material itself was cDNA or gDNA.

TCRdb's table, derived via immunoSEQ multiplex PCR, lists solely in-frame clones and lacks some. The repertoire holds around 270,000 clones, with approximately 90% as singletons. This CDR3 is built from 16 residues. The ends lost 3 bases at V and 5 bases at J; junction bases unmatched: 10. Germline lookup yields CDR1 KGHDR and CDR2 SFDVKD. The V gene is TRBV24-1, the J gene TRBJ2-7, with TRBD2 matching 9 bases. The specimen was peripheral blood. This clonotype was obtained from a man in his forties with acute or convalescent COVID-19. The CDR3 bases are TGTGCCACCAGTGATCCCGGGGTAGCGGGGGACCACGAGCAGTACTTC. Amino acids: CATSDPGVAGDHEQYF.